The entry below describes one TCR beta chain. Its antigen is not known. Sequencing libraries for TCR beta were prepared with iRepertoire HTBI primers and Arm-PCR of CDR3 regions. Per the authors' pipeline: Among the samples, roughly 61 TRBV and 14 to 15 TRBJ segments were identified. Each CDR3 protein gets one entry after TCRdb re-called the multiplex PCR reads with MiXCR. The V and J calls were not made by the authors but by TCRdb's processing. The top ten clones hold 56% of a sample with about 300,000 distinct CDR3 sequences, 22% of them seen once. This sample is drawn from a study of regulatory T cells in long-lasting Graves disease. Study findings and constraints: With persistent disease, TRBV28, TRBJ1-2 and TRBJ2-5 were the favored segments. The TCR repertoire of persistent Graves' patients was less diverse than that of newly diagnosed ones.

The germline CDR1 and CDR2 sequences are MNHNS and SASEGT. J gave up 7 bases and V 6 bases, and 10 bases lay outside the gene matches. The CDR3 extends over 14 amino acids. The time point: persistent/refractory GD, antithyroid drugs over 5 years with positive TRAb. Construction of the TCR library relied on RNA isolated from PBMCs. An endocrinology department in Xi'an, China, supplied the patients. This receptor was obtained from a female donor with Graves disease. The material was peripheral blood mononuclear cells (PBMCs), obtained when the disease was refractory, from a patient treated with antithyroid drugs. The chain combines TRBV6-1 with TRBJ2-3, with 7 bases identical to TRBD2. This CDR3 is CASSLGLVPNTQYF. In DNA form, the CDR3 reads TGTGCCAGCAGCCTCGGACTAGTCCCAAATACGCAGTATTTT.